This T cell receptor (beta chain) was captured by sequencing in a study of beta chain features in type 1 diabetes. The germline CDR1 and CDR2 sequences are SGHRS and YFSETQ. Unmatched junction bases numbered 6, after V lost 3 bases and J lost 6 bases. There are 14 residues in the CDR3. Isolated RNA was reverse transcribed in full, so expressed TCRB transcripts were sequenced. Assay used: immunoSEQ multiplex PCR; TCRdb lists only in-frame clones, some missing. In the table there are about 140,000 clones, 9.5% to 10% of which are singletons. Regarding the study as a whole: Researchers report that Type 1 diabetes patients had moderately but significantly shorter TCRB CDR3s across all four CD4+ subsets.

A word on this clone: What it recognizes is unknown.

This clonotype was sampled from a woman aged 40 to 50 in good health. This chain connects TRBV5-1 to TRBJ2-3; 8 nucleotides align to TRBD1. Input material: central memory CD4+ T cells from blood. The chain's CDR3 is CASSSQGAMDTQYF. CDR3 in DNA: TGCGCCAGCAGCTCTCAGGGGGCCATGGATACGCAGTATTTT.